This TCR beta chain was captured by sequencing in a study of Graves' ophthalmopathy and Graves' hyperthyroidism. RNA transcripts were the template, and TCR beta CDR3 regions were amplified from them. The first-round RT-PCR employed HTBI primers together with the Qiagen OneStep RT-PCR kit. A multiplex PCR was then performed as the second round. TCRdb called the multiplex PCR reads again in MiXCR, with one record for every CDR3 protein. The repertoire includes some 410,000 distinct CDR3 sequences, around a fifth of them detected once, and 2.5% to 3.5% sits in the top ten. The germline V gene encodes CDR1 DFQATT and CDR2 SNEGSKA (reference sequence). The CDR3 loop spans 15 amino acids. The germline V and J ends were trimmed by 7 bases and 1 base, with 20 bases remaining between them. Clinical symptoms and serum thyroxine were used for diagnosis; TRAb, thyroid ultrasound and orbital computed tomography were also relied on.

Input material: peripheral blood. This chain joins TRBV20-1 and TRBJ2-7; D is possibly TRBD2 (5 bases). The receptor comes from a woman aged 18-30 years with stable Graves' hyperthyroidism. CDR3 DNA: TGCAGTGACCGGCGAGGGCGCAGTGGGTCCTACGAGCAGTACTTC. It yields the protein CSDRRGRSGSYEQYF.